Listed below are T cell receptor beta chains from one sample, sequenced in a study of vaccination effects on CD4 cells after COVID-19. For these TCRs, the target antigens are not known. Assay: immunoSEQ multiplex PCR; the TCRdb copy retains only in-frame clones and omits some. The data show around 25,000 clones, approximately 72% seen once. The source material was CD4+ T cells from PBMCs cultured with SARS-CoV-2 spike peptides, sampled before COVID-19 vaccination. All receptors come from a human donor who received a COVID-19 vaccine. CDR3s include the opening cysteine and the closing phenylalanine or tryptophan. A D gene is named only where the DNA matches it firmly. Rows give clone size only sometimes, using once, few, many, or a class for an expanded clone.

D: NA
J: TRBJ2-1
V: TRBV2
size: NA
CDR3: CASVRGSDRGNEQFF
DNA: TGTGCCAGCGTCCGGGGGAGCGATCGTGGGAATGAGCAGTTCTTC

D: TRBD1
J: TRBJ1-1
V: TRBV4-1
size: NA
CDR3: CASSRTGVLPNTEAFF
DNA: TGCGCCAGCAGCCGAACAGGGGTCCTCCCCAACACTGAAGCTTTCTTT

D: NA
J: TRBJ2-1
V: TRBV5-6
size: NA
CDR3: CASSLGWSSLGSSYNEQFF
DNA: TGTGCCAGCAGCTTGGGGTGGTCTAGTCTTGGCAGCTCCTACAATGAGCAGTTCTTC

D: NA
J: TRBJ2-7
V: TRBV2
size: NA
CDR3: CASSEAAIAYEQYF
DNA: TGTGCCAGCAGTGAAGCGGCAATAGCCTACGAGCAGTACTTC

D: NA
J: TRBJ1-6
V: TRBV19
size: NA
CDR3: CASSSLDRNNSPLHF
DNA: TGTGCCAGTAGTAGCCTCGACAGAAATAATTCACCCCTCCACTTT

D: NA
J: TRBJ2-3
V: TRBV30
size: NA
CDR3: CAWSALPRDFNTDTQYF
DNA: TGTGCCTGGAGCGCACTTCCCAGGGACTTCAACACAGATACGCAGTATTTT

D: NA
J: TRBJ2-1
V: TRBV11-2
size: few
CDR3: CASRIGYNEQFF
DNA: TGTGCCAGCAGGATTGGTTACAATGAGCAGTTCTTC

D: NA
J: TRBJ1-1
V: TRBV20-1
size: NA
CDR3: CSASSGQRNTEAFF
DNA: TGCAGTGCTAGTAGTGGCCAGAGGAACACTGAAGCTTTCTTT

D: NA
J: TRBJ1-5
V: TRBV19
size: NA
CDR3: CASSVPRGGSLSNQPQHF
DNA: TGTGCCAGTAGTGTACCTAGGGGGGGCTCACTCAGCAATCAGCCCCAGCATTTT

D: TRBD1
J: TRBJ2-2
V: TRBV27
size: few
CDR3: CASNLTEGRGLSNTGELFF
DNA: TGTGCCAGCAACCTAACGGAGGGCAGGGGGCTCTCGAACACCGGGGAGCTGTTTTTT

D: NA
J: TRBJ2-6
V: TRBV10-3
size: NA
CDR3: CAIAAQLSGANVLTF
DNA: TGTGCCATCGCGGCACAGTTATCTGGGGCCAACGTCCTGACTTTC

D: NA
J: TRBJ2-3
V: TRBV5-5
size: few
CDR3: CASSPLAAPSTDTQYF
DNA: TGTGCCAGCAGCCCTTTAGCGGCTCCTAGCACAGATACGCAGTATTTT

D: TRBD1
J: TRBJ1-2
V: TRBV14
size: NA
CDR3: CASSARTGGGGYTF
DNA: TGTGCCAGCAGCGCCAGGACAGGGGGGGGCGGCTACACCTTC

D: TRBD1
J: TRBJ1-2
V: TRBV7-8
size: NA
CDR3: CASSTGTDGYTF
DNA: TGTGCCAGCAGCACGGGGACAGATGGCTACACCTTC

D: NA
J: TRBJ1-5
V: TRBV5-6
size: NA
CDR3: CASSSGGPNSNQPQHF
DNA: TGTGCCAGCAGCTCCGGGGGACCGAATAGCAATCAGCCCCAGCATTTT

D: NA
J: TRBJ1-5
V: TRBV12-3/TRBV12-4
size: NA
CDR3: CASRINSNQPQHF
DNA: TGTGCCAGCAGGATCAATAGCAATCAGCCCCAGCATTTT

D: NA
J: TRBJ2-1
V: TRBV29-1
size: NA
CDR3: CSAERLQEQFF
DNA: TGCAGCGCCGAGAGGCTCCAGGAGCAGTTCTTC

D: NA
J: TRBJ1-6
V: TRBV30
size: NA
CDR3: CAWTLRWGYSYNSPLHF
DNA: TGTGCCTGGACCCTACGGTGGGGGTACTCCTATAATTCACCCCTCCACTTT

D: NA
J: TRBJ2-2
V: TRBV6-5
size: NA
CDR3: CASSYSVTGELFF
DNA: TGTGCCAGCAGTTACTCGGTCACCGGGGAGCTGTTTTTT

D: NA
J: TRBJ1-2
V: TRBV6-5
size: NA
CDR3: CASSYSAGKYGYTF
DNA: TGTGCCAGCAGTTACTCGGCAGGAAAATATGGCTACACCTTC

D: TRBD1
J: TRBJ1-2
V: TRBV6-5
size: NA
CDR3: CASSYEQGALFGYTF
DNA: TGTGCCAGCAGTTACGAGCAGGGGGCCCTGTTTGGCTACACCTTC

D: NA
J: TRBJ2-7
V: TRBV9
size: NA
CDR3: CASSVGPDGEQYF
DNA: TGTGCCAGCAGCGTAGGGCCGGACGGCGAGCAGTACTTC

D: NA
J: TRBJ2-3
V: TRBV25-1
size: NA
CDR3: CASSERGWGLYADTQYF
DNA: TGTGCCAGCAGTGAACGTGGATGGGGGTTGTATGCAGATACGCAGTATTTT

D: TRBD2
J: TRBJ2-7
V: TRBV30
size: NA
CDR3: CAWSLAGSYEQYF
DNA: TGTGCCTGGAGCCTAGCGGGGTCCTACGAGCAGTACTTC

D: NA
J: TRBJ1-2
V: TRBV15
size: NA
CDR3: CATSRDRGLGGYTF
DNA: TGTGCCACCAGCAGAGATCGAGGGCTGGGAGGCTACACCTTC

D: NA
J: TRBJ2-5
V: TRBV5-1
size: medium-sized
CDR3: CASSLAAFETQYF
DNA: TGCGCCAGCAGCTTGGCTGCTTTCGAGACCCAGTACTTC

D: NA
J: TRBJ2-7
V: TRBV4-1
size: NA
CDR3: CASSQDQTGYEQYF
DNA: TGCGCCAGCAGCCAAGATCAGACCGGGTACGAGCAGTACTTC

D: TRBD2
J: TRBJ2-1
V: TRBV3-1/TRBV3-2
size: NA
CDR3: CASSHGTNNNEQFF
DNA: TGTGCCAGCAGCCACGGGACTAACAACAATGAGCAGTTCTTC

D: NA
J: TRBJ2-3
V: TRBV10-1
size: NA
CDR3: CASTEGRWRGGTDTQYF
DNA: TGCGCCAGCACGGAGGGGCGGTGGAGGGGAGGCACAGATACGCAGTATTTT

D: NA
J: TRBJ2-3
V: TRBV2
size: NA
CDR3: CASFRDGFTDTQYF
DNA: TGTGCCAGCTTCCGGGACGGTTTCACAGATACGCAGTATTTT

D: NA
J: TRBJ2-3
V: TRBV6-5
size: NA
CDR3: CASRTADRYGDTQYF
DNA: TGTGCCAGCAGAACAGCGGATAGATACGGCGATACGCAGTATTTT

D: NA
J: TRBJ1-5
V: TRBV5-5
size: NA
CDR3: CASSLLTGGQPQHF
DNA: TGTGCCAGCAGCTTGTTGACAGGCGGCCAGCCCCAGCATTTT

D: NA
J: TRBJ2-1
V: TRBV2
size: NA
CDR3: CASRRQGKVNEQFF
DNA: TGTGCCAGCAGGCGGCAGGGTAAGGTCAATGAGCAGTTCTTC

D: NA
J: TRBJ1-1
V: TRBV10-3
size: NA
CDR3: CAIKGAMETEAFF
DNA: TGTGCCATCAAAGGGGCAATGGAGACTGAAGCTTTCTTT

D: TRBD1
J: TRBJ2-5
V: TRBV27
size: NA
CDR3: CASTKTGSAQYQETQYF
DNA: TGTGCCAGCACAAAGACAGGGTCGGCCCAATACCAAGAGACCCAGTACTTC

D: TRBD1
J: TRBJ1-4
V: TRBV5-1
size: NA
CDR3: CASSTGTANEKLFF
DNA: TGCGCCAGCAGCACCGGGACAGCTAATGAAAAACTGTTTTTT

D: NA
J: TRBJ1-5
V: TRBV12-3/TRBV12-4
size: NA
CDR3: CASRTTGNQSQHF
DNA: TGTGCCAGCAGAACTACAGGGAATCAGTCCCAGCATTTT

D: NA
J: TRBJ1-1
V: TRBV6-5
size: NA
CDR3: CASSLGTEAFF
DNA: TGTGCCAGCAGTCTTGGGACAGAAGCTTTCTTT

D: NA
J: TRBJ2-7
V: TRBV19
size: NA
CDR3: CASSFRQTFGIEQYF
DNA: TGTGCCAGTAGTTTCCGTCAAACATTCGGCATCGAGCAGTACTTC

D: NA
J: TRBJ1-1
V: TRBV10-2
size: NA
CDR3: CASSEGQLTEAFF
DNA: TGCGCCAGCAGTGAGGGACAGTTGACTGAAGCTTTCTTT

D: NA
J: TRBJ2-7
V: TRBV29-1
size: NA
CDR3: CSVDNRNPSYEQYF
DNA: TGCAGCGTTGATAACAGGAACCCCTCCTACGAGCAGTACTTC

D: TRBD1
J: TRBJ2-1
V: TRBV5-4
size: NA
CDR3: CASSLAGTGDANEQFF
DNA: TGTGCCAGCAGCTTGGCCGGGACAGGGGATGCCAATGAGCAGTTCTTC

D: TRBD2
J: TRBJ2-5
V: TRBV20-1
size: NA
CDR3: CSASDTSGGPRTQYF
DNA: TGCAGTGCTAGTGATACTAGCGGGGGGCCTAGGACCCAGTACTTC

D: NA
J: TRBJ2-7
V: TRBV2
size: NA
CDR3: CASRLARNYYEQYF
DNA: TGTGCCAGCAGGCTAGCGAGAAACTACTACGAGCAGTACTTC

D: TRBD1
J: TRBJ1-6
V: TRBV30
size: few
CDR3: CAWSRDRAANNSPLHF
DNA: TGTGCCTGGAGCCGGGACAGGGCCGCTAATAATTCACCCCTCCACTTT

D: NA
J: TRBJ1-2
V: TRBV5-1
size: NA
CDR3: CASSRRTYGYTF
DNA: TGCGCCAGCAGCCGCCGGACTTATGGCTACACCTTC